This record covers a single T cell receptor beta chain. TCRdb's copy holds only in-frame clones and misses some; the assay was immunoSEQ multiplex PCR. The sample lists more than 55,000 clones, roughly 76% occurring once. These data originate in a study of PD-L1 blockade in urothelial cancer. V was clipped by 5 bases and J by 3 bases, with 4 bases between them. This CDR3 is 11 amino acids long. Germline loops: CDR1 SGHAT, CDR2 FQNNGV. Time point defined: pretreatment peripheral blood. Patients' urothelial carcinoma was locally advanced or metastatic. This receptor was obtained from a man aged 70-80 years with urothelial cancer. The genes are TRBV11-2 and TRBJ1-1, with D hard to call. The sample consisted of PBMCs, taken around atezolizumab (anti-PD-L1) treatment. The CDR3 reads CASSLYTEAFF. The CDR3 nucleotides read TGTGCCAGCAGCCTCTACACTGAAGCTTTCTTT.